This T cell receptor (beta chain) was documented in a study of shared clonotypes between healthy human individuals. Study-wide results and caveats: Against clonotypes common to all four donors, non-shared ones had lower generation probabilities.

The repertoire was sequenced with immunoSEQ multiplex PCR; TCRdb's copy has only in-frame clones and lacks some. The table has around 640,000 clones, 95% to 96% seen once. CD45RO-negative cells were positively selected for CCR7, leaving out terminally differentiated effector memory CD45RA+ cells. Trimming pared 0 bases from V and 0 bases from J, leaving 10 bases between. The germline V gene has CDR1 LNHNV and CDR2 YYDKDF (reference sequence). CDR3 length equals 16 residues. About this clone: Its antigen is unknown.

The sequence derives from a woman aged 25 to 39 in good health. What was sequenced was naive CD8+ T cells sorted from blood. J is TRBJ2-3 and V is TRBV15; D might be TRBD1 (5 bases). DNA of the CDR3: TGTGCCACCAGCAGAGATCCTAGACAGAGCACAGATACGCAGTATTTT. It codes for CATSRDPRQSTDTQYF.